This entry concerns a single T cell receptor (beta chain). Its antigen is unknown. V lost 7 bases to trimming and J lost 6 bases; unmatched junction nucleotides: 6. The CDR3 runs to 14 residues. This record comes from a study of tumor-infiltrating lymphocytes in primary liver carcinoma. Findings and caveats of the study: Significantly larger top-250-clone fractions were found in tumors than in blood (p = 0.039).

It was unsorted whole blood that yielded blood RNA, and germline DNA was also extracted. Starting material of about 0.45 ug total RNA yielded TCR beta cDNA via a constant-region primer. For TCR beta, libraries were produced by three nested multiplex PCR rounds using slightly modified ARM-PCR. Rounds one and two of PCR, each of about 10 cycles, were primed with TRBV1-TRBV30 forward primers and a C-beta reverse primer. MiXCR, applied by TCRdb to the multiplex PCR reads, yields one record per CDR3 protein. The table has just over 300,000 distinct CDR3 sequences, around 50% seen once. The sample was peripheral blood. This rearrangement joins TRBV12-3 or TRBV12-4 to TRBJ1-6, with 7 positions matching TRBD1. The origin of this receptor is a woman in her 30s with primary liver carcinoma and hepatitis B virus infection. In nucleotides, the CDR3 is TGTGCCAGCAACCGTCGACAGGGTAATTCACCCCTCCACTTT. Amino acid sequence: CASNRRQGNSPLHF.